What follows are 12 T cell receptor beta chains derived from one specimen sequenced in a study of CD8 T cells in Susac syndrome. cDNA came from about 0.5 to 1 ug RNA primed by random hexamers. TCRdb reanalysed the immunoSEQ multiplex PCR reads using MiXCR and keeps one entry per CDR3 protein. The top ten clones hold roughly 0.08% of a sample with approximately 110,000 distinct CDR3 sequences, about 95% of them seen once. Sequenced: CD4+ T cells from PBMCs. The receptors originated from a human donor in good health.

V usage is TRBV20-1 and J usage is TRBJ2-5; D perhaps matches TRBD2 (6 bases). The CDR3 runs to 11 residues. Germline CDR1 and CDR2: DFQATT and SNEGSKA (reference sequence). V was shortened by 1 base and J by 9 bases, with 9 bases between the two germline ends. The CDR3 loop is CSARGPSAQYF. The CDR3 DNA reads TGCAGTGCTAGAGGGCCTAGCGCCCAGTACTTC.

This chain links TRBV20-1 with TRBJ2-1; tentative D call: TRBD2 (6 bases). The CDR3 is made up of 17 amino acids. Deletions cut 6 bases from V and 2 bases from J, with 23 bases between. Germline assignment: CDR1 DFQATT and CDR2 SNEGSKA (reference sequence). CDR3 protein: CSAISPSGLDTYNEQFF. The CDR3 DNA reads as TGCAGTGCAATCTCACCCTCGGGACTGGATACCTACAATGAGCAGTTCTTC.

The CDR3 reads CASSLTGQWFF. CDR3 DNA sequence: TGCGCCAGCAGCTTGACTGGCCAGTGGTTCTTC. The V call is TRBV5-1, the J call TRBJ2-1, with no clear D. Germline V lookup: CDR1 SGHRS, CDR2 YFSETQ. V was trimmed by 1 base and J by 15 bases, leaving 11 bases between them. This CDR3 spans 11 amino acids.

This chain links TRBV27 with TRBJ1-1; TRBD1 matches at 9 bases. Germline-derived CDR1 and CDR2 are MNHEY and SMNVEV (reference sequence). The CDR3 is made up of 15 amino acids. Germline trimming cut 6 bases from V and 3 bases from J; bases unmatched to any gene: 8. CDR3: CASRTGTGWDTEAFF. CDR3 nucleotide sequence: TGTGCCAGCAGGACCGGGACAGGGTGGGACACTGAAGCTTTCTTT.

V usage is TRBV6-5 and J usage is TRBJ2-3; D not certain. There are 15 residues in the CDR3. Deletions cut 3 bases from V and 4 bases from J, with 14 bases between. In germline, CDR1 is MNHEY, CDR2 SVGAGI. This CDR3 is CASSYDLVQPDTQYF. CDR3 DNA sequence: TGTGCCAGCAGTTATGATCTAGTTCAGCCAGATACGCAGTATTTT.

The chain uses TRBV12-3 or TRBV12-4 and TRBJ1-5; weak D call: TRBD1 (5 bases). V lost 2 bases to trimming and J lost 3 bases, with 8 bases between them. The CDR3 runs to 14 residues. CDR3 amino acids: CASSLWGLNQPQHF. Here the CDR3 DNA reads TGTGCCAGCAGTTTATGGGGCCTCAATCAGCCCCAGCATTTT.

The genes are TRBV7-2 and TRBJ2-2, with 7 bases matching TRBD2. Germline values: CDR1 SGHTA, CDR2 FQGNSA. The CDR3 has 14 residues. V shed 5 bases, J shed 6 bases, and the junction held 6 bases outside the gene matches. CDR3 DNA sequence: TGTGCCAGCAGCCCGGGACTACGGCCCGGGGAGCTGTTTTTT. This translates into CASSPGLRPGELFF.

V usage is TRBV5-6 and J usage is TRBJ1-2, with a weak D call TRBD1 (5 bases). This CDR3 region has 14 residues. CDR1 and CDR2 from the germline V gene are SGHDT and YYEEEE. V dropped 5 bases and J dropped 0 bases, with 11 bases sitting between them. The CDR3 protein is CASSYRTSNYGYTF. As DNA, the CDR3 is TGTGCCAGCAGTTACAGGACCTCTAACTATGGCTACACCTTC. Full variable domain (outside the CDR3, taken from reference TRBV5-6 and TRBJ1-2): DAGVTQSPTHLIKTRGQQVTLRCSPKSGHDTVSWYQQALGQGPQFIFQYYEEEERQRGNFPDRFSGHQFPNYSSELNVNALLLGDSALYLCASSYRTSNYGYTFGSGTRLTVV.

This clonotype occurred once. The chain couples TRBV30 to TRBJ2-1; D ambiguous. CDR1 and CDR2 (germline): GTSNPN, SVGIG (reference sequence). The CDR3 totals 12 residues. The ends were cut back, 3 bases at V and 7 bases at J, with 10 bases in the middle. CDR3 nucleotide sequence: TGTGCCTGGAGCCTCGCCCGGAATGAGCAGTTCTTC. Translated, it gives CAWSLARNEQFF.

This clonotype was found once. The chain has TRBV7-2 and TRBJ2-7; 7 nucleotides align to TRBD1. Germline V gene sequence: CDR1 SGHTA, CDR2 FQGNSA. Germline trimming cut 8 bases from V and 6 bases from J; bases unmatched to any gene: 13. The CDR3 has 14 residues. The CDR3 spells CASVGQGERTEQYF. CDR3 nucleotide sequence: TGTGCCAGCGTAGGGCAGGGGGAACGTACCGAGCAGTACTTC.

The chain is built from TRBV2 and TRBJ1-4; D remains unclear. Looked up from germline, CDR1 is SNHLY and CDR2 is FYNNEI. With 9 bases removed from V and 8 bases from J, the gap between germline ends came to 16 bases. The CDR3 spans 13 residues. The CDR3 DNA follows: TGTGCCAGTGCCCCGGCCACTCACGAAAAACTGTTTTTT. It yields the protein CASAPATHEKLFF.

V gene TRBV12-5 combines with J gene TRBJ2-5; 7 positions match TRBD1. Unmatched junction bases numbered 7, after V lost 4 bases and J lost 5 bases. Germline CDR1 reads LGHNT; CDR2 reads FRNRAP. This CDR3 is built from 14 residues. The CDR3, as DNA: TGTGCTAGTGGTTCACCTGGGACAGATGAGACCCAGTACTTC. It yields the protein CASGSPGTDETQYF.